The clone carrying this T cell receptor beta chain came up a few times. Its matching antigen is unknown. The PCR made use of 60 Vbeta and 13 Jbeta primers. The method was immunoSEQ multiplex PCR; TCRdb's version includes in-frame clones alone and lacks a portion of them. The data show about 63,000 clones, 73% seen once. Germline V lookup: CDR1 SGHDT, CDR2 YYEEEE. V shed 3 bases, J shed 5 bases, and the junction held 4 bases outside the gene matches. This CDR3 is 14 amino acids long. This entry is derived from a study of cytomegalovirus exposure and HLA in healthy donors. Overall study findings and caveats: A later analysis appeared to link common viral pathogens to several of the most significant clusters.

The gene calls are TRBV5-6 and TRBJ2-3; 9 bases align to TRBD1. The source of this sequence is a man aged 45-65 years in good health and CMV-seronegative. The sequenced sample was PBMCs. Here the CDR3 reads CASSWTGEGDTQYF. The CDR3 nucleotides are TGTGCCAGCAGCTGGACAGGGGAAGGAGATACGCAGTATTTT.